This paragraph covers one TCR beta chain sequence. This clonotype showed up just a few times. Its specific antigen is unknown. Qualities for individual bases were not recorded, and no much larger clone is one base off. Libraries were built with 5' RACE. This sample was sequenced with an Illumina HiSeq 2000. Template switching introduced a universal primer binding site; the final cDNA contained a unique molecular identifier, enabling accurate counting of TCR cDNA molecules. Specific primers in the conserved constant-segment region were used to synthesize first-strand cDNA for the TCR alpha and beta chains. Each cDNA library was double barcoded, with a SMART-Mk sample barcode plus Illumina barcodes, to control for contamination. TruSeq adapter sequences and Illumina sample barcodes were added in two successive PCR steps. Sequencing of the TCR alpha and beta cDNA libraries was done on the Illumina HiSeq platform using custom primers. In the paper's pipeline: MiGEC processed the raw reads to extract unique molecular identifiers, while MiXCR was used to determine the CDR3 positions. For each individual, recombination models were inferred using an EM algorithm with the repgenHMM and IGoR tools. The analysis of shared clonotypes was done with the tcR package in R, with sharing normalized by the product of cloneset sizes. Out-of-frame nonproductive sequences were analyzed to study raw recombination free of thymic and clonal selection effects. TCRdb redid the processing of the public reads, applying fastp at Q25 and MiXCR, and retained in-frame beta chains. Under each unique CDR3 protein, matching rows form one entry showing the most common genes and DNA. Here the V and J calls rest on TCRdb's processing, not on the authors' analysis. Recorded for this sample are about 490,000 distinct CDR3 sequences; over 12% of them occurred a single time. The ten largest clones add up to less than 0.5% of the sample.

The source of the sample is a study of identical twins (TCRdb year 2016). About the full investigation: The study deep-sequenced TCR alpha and beta repertoires from monozygotic twins, unrelated adults of various ages and cord blood to test whether fetal clonotypes persist. To rule out contamination, replicate twin experiments were performed at different times with different library preparation protocols. Broad study findings and their caveats: Because the same donors could not be followed over many years, the conclusions depended on cross-sectional statistical analysis. The excess sharing between twins in beta out-of-frame sequences was weaker because fewer shared sequences reduced the signal-to-noise ratio. Out-of-frame TCR alpha sequences shared between twins showed an excess of low generation-probability sequences compared with coincidental sharing between unrelated individuals. Out-of-frame TCR alpha sharing in monozygotic twins was systematically underestimated by recombination models, whereas sharing between unrelated individuals was in agreement with the recombination models. Zero-insertion analyses could be partly confounded by invariant T cells such as MAIT and iNKT, although diverse VJ usage argued against such confounding for most clonotypes. Fewer insertions were carried by abundant cord blood beta clonotypes, a similar but weaker trend appeared in young adult naive repertoires, and no such trend appeared in memory repertoires.

The CDR1 and CDR2 encoded by the germline V gene are ENHRY and SYGVKD. Clipping removes 7 bases from V and 4 bases from J, with 13 as the unmatched junction base count. Including cysteine and phenylalanine, the CDR3 has 16 amino acids. CDR3 DNA is the only sequence kept; it has 48 bases, read in frame from the first base. All donors were healthy Caucasians. Three pairs of female monozygotic twins, all aged roughly 18 to 29 years, made up the twin cohort. Positive isolation kits from Invitrogen were used to isolate the CD4+ and CD8+ T cell populations. A further study also used this sample, focusing on yellow fever vaccine responses in identical twins. Taken from the second paper: According to the authors, the vaccine-induced T cell response in identical twins seemed to be partly convergent and partly specific to each individual. In identical twins, the study followed T cell clones that responded to the vaccine with precision.

The chain is encoded by TRBV10-3 joined to TRBJ2-3; TRBD2 lines up with 8 middle nucleotides. The TCR originated in a woman between 18 and 30 years old in good health. The specimen sequenced was CD4+ T cells sorted from blood. In nucleotide form, the sequence is TGTGCCATCATCTCGACAACGGGAGGGCCCTCAGATACGCAGTATTTT. It is translated as CAIISTTGGPSDTQYF.